At least ten counts were recorded for the clone carrying this T cell receptor (beta chain). Its antigen is not identified. TCRdb re-called the 5' RACE reads through MiXCR, storing one row per CDR3 protein. The table lists tens of thousands of distinct CDR3 sequences, more than 3% of them singletons, with less than 2% in the top ten. The data stem from a study of neurological immune-mediated disorders. Findings and caveats of the study: One related-CDR3 cluster, which may be a signature, held the repertoires of 18 of 34 multiple sclerosis patients after phylogenetic grouping.

CDR3 size: 19 residues. Germline loops: CDR1 MGHRA, CDR2 YSYEKL. V was pared by 5 bases and J by 8 bases, with 28 bases between. This receptor was obtained from a man in his thirties or forties with multiple sclerosis. V gene TRBV4-1 combines with J gene TRBJ1-6; D remains unclear. Input material: PBMCs. CDR3 protein: CASSYKPLAGWGADSPLHF. CDR3 DNA: TGCGCCAGCAGCTATAAACCACTGGCGGGTTGGGGAGCCGATTCACCCCTCCACTTT.